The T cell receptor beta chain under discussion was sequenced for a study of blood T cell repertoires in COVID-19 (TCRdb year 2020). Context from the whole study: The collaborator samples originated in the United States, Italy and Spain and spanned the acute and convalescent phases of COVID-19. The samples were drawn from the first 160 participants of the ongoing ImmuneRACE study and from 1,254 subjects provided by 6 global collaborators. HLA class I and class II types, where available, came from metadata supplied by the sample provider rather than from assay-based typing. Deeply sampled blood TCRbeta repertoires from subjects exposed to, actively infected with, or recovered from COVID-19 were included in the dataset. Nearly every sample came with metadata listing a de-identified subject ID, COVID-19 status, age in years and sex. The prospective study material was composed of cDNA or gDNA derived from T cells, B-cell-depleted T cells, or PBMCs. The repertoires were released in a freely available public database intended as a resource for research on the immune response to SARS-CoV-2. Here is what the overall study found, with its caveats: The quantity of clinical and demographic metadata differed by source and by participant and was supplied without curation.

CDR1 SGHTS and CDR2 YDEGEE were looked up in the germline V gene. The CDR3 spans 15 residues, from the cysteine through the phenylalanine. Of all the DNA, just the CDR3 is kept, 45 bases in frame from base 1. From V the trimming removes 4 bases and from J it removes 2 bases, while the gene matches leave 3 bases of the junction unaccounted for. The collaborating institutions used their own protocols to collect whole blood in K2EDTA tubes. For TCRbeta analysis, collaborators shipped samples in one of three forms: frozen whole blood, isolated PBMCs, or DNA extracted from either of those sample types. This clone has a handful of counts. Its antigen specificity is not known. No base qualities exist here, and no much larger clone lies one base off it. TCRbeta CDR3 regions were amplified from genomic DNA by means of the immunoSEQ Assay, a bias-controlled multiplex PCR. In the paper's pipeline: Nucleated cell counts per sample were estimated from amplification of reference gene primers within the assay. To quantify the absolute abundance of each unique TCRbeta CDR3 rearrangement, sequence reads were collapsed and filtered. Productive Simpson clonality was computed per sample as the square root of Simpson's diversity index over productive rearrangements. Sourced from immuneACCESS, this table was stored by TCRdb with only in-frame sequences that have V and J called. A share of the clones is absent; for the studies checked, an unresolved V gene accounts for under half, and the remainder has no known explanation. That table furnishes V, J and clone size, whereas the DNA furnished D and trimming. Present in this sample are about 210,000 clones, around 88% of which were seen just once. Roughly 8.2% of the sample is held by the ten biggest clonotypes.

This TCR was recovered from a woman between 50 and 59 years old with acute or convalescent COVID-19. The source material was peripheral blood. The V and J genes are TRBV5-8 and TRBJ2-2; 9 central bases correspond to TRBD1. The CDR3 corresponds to CASSQGQGNTGELFF. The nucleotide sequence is TGTGCCAGCAGCCAGGGACAGGGTAACACCGGGGAGCTGTTTTTT.